Listed here are 16 T cell receptor beta chains from one sample, sequenced in a study of blood T cell repertoires in COVID-19. Only in-frame clones appear in the TCRdb table, and some are missing; sequencing was by immunoSEQ multiplex PCR. Here the sample spans 72,000 or so clones, 81% being singletons. The sample consisted of peripheral blood. Source of these receptors: a human donor in a cohort sampled during active COVID-19.

The rearrangement links TRBV28 to TRBJ1-5; perhaps TRBD1 as D (6 bases). Germline CDR1 MDHEN, CDR2 SYDVKM. V shed 11 bases and J shed 5 bases, with 13 bases lying between them. The CDR3 is 12 amino acids. CDR3 protein: CASGGRYQPQHF. Here the CDR3 DNA reads TGTGCCTCGGGGGGGCGGTATCAGCCCCAGCATTTT. The full variable domain, with the rest looked up from reference TRBV28 and TRBJ1-5, is DVKVTQSSRYLVKRTGEKVFLECVQDMDHENMFWYRQDPGLGLRLIYFSYDVKMKEKGDIPEGYSVSREKKERFSLILESASTNQTSMYLCASGGRYQPQHFGDGTRLSIL.

The chain uses TRBV28 and TRBJ2-5, with TRBD1 matching over 8 bases. This CDR3 is 14 amino acids long. Germline values: CDR1 MDHEN, CDR2 SYDVKM. V gave up 6 bases and J gave up 7 bases; unmatched junction bases: 10. As DNA, the CDR3 is TGTGCCAGCAGGCCCCAGGGGGCGGTCGGGACCCAGTACTTC. Translation gives CASRPQGAVGTQYF.

V and J are TRBV18 and TRBJ1-4; unclear D gene. This CDR3 has 15 residues. V was trimmed by 1 base and J by 0 bases, leaving 6 bases between them. Germline V gene lookup returns CDR1 KGHSH and CDR2 LQKENI. CDR3 amino acids: CASSPQPATNEKLFF. The CDR3 DNA reads TGTGCCAGCTCACCACAGCCCGCAACTAATGAAAAACTGTTTTTT.

The V gene is TRBV19, the J gene TRBJ1-1; possibly TRBD1 for D (6 bases). The length of the CDR3 is 15 residues. Trimming cost V 2 bases and J 0 bases, with 10 bases left between them. Per germline, CDR1 LNHDA and CDR2 SQIVND (reference sequence). The CDR3 here is CASSILGAMNTEAFF. The CDR3 DNA reads as TGTGCCAGTAGTATATTGGGGGCAATGAACACTGAAGCTTTCTTT. Together with reference TRBV19 and TRBJ1-1, the CDR3 gives the full variable domain: DGGITQSPKYLFRKEGQNVTLSCEQNLNHDAMYWYRQDPGQGLRLIYYSQIVNDFQKGDIAEGYSVSREKKESFPLTVTSAQKNPTAFYLCASSILGAMNTEAFFGQGTRLTVV.

The V gene is TRBV6-2 or TRBV6-3, the J gene TRBJ2-6; D is undetermined. Trimming shortened V by 2 bases and J by 0 bases, and 5 bases separated the two germline ends. This CDR3 comprises 15 residues. Germline V CDR1 and CDR2: MNHEY, SVGEGT. Written as DNA, the CDR3 is TGTGCCAGCAGTTACAGACACTCTGGGGCCAACGTCCTGACTTTC. Its protein product is CASSYRHSGANVLTF.

This clone has just a few counts. The chain carries TRBV7-9 and TRBJ1-1; D remains ambiguous. V dropped 7 bases and J dropped 0 bases, with 12 bases sitting between them. Germline V gene sequence: CDR1 SEHNR, CDR2 FQNEAQ (reference sequence). The CDR3 consists of 14 residues. The CDR3 sequence is CASIKSGMNTEAFF. The CDR3 DNA reads TGTGCCAGCATCAAATCGGGGATGAACACTGAAGCTTTCTTT. Full variable domain (outside the CDR3, taken from reference TRBV7-9 and TRBJ1-1): DTGVSQNPRHKITKRGQNVTFRCDPISEHNRLYWYRQTLGQGPEFLTYFQNEAQLEKSRLLSDRFSAERPKGSFSTLEIQRTEQGDSAMYLCASIKSGMNTEAFFGQGTRLTVV.

The genes are TRBV7-9 and TRBJ2-1; 9 bases are a match to TRBD2. CDR1 SEHNR and CDR2 FQNEAQ come from the germline V gene (reference sequence). This CDR3 comprises 16 residues. Unmatched junction bases numbered 9, after V lost 5 bases and J lost 4 bases. The CDR3 loop reads CASSQAAGGPYNEQFF. The CDR3, as DNA: TGTGCCAGCAGCCAAGCGGCGGGAGGGCCTTACAATGAGCAGTTCTTC. Full variable domain (rest looked up from reference TRBV7-9 and TRBJ2-1): DTGVSQNPRHKITKRGQNVTFRCDPISEHNRLYWYRQTLGQGPEFLTYFQNEAQLEKSRLLSDRFSAERPKGSFSTLEIQRTEQGDSAMYLCASSQAAGGPYNEQFFGPGTRLTVL.

This clone was observed a single time. In the same sample, other DNA sequences code for this CDR3. This chain uses TRBV12-3 or TRBV12-4 with TRBJ1-1; possible D gene TRBD1, 5 bases. CDR3 length: 12 amino acids. Trimming cost V 6 bases and J 5 bases, with 10 bases left between them. CDR3 DNA: TGTGCCAGCAGCGGGGGGGGGACTGAAGCTTTCTTT. Its protein product is CASSGGGTEAFF.

The chain is built from TRBV13 and TRBJ2-1; possibly TRBD2 for D (6 bases). The CDR3 extends over 18 amino acids. Germline V gives CDR1 PRHDT, CDR2 FYEKMQ (reference sequence). V was shortened by 0 bases and J by 3 bases, with 18 bases between the two germline ends. CDR3 DNA: TGTGCCAGCAGCTTAGGAGAGACCCTAGCGAGTTACTACAATGAGCAGTTCTTC. This sequence encodes CASSLGETLASYYNEQFF.

This clone has more than one count but fewer than ten. This rearrangement joins TRBV25-1 to TRBJ2-6, with a weak D call TRBD1 (5 bases). Deletions cut 4 bases from V and 0 bases from J, with 10 bases between. The germline gives CDR1 MGHDK, CDR2 SYGVNS. This CDR3 has 16 residues. In DNA, the CDR3 is TGTGCCAGCAGTGGAATTGACAGCTCTGGGGCCAACGTCCTGACTTTC. This codes for CASSGIDSSGANVLTF.

The chain has TRBV6-4 and TRBJ2-1; D gene uncertain. The germline V and J ends were trimmed by 4 bases and 9 bases, with 13 bases remaining between them. The CDR3 contains 13 residues. Germline CDR1 MRHNA, CDR2 SNTAGT. For the CDR3, the DNA is TGTGCCAGCAGTGCCCGCCGAGATAGTGAGCAGTTCTTC. This encodes CASSARRDSEQFF.

The chain couples TRBV15 to TRBJ1-1; D might be TRBD1 (5 bases). Trimming removed 0 bases at V and 11 bases at J, with 13 bases between. The CDR3 consists of 13 residues. The germline CDR1 and CDR2 sequences are LNHNV and YYDKDF (reference sequence). The CDR3 region is CATSRDEGAAAFF. The CDR3 bases are TGTGCCACCAGCAGAGATGAAGGGGCGGCGGCTTTCTTT.

In its sample, this clone was seen a few times. This chain uses TRBV6-1 with TRBJ2-7; 10 positions match TRBD2. This CDR3 is 15 amino acids long. Germline CDR1 and CDR2: MNHNS and SASEGT. J was trimmed by 0 bases and V by 3 bases; bases with no gene match: 2. CDR3 in DNA: TGTGCCAGCAGTGACCGACTAGCGGGCTCCTACGAGCAGTACTTC. Residues: CASSDRLAGSYEQYF.

The chain has TRBV9 and TRBJ2-1, with a possible D match to TRBD1 (6 bases). The CDR3 spans 12 residues. The germline gives CDR1 SGDLS, CDR2 YYNGEE. V was pared by 3 bases and J by 7 bases, with 8 bases between. This CDR3 reads CASSGGTNEQFF. The CDR3, as DNA: TGTGCCAGCAGCGGGGGGACAAATGAGCAGTTCTTC.

In regard to this clone: This sample includes further DNA sequences coding for the same CDR3. The J gene is TRBJ2-7, the V gene TRBV7-9; TRBD1 might be the D (6 bases). Germline V gene lookup returns CDR1 SEHNR and CDR2 FQNEAQ (reference sequence). Trimming removed 2 bases at V and 2 bases at J, with 7 bases between. CDR3 length equals 13 residues. CDR3 coding DNA: TGTGCCAGCAGCTTATCAGGGGCCTACGAGCAGTACTTC. Its translation: CASSLSGAYEQYF.

The chain employs TRBV10-2 and TRBJ1-4; TRBD1 matches at 7 bases. Losses at the gene ends were 10 bases for V and 6 bases for J; bases not matched to a gene: 8. CDR3 size: 13 residues. Germline values: CDR1 WSHSY, CDR2 SAAADI. The CDR3 DNA reads TGCGCCATCCCGGGACAGCCAGATGAAAAACTGTTTTTT. It is translated as CAIPGQPDEKLFF.